A selection of T cell receptor beta chains follows, all from one sample in a study of T-cell memory formation after mild COVID-19. TCRdb recomputed calls from the 5' RACE reads with MiXCR, one row per CDR3 protein. The sample lists approximately 210,000 distinct CDR3 sequences, 27% seen once, with about an eighth in the top ten. Sequenced: PBMCs or a T cell subset sorted from them (not recorded which). The receptors derive from an adult woman who had mild COVID-19 (a few samples of this study predate the infection). Cell type and time point are not known. Both conserved end residues are part of each CDR3. The D gene is left open where the match is weak. The size field is filled for only some rows; it gives once, few, many or a size class.

d_call	j_call	v_call	clone_size	cdr3_nt	cdr3_aa
TRBD2	TRBJ2-6	TRBV11-1	.	TGTGCCAGCAGCTTACACGGGGGGAACTCTGGGGCCAACGTCCTGACTTTC	CASSLHGGNSGANVLTF
.	TRBJ2-3	TRBV12-3/TRBV12-4	.	TGTGCCAGCAGTTTACAAACTAGCACAGATACGCAGTATTTT	CASSLQTSTDTQYF
.	TRBJ1-2	TRBV12-3/TRBV12-4	.	TGTGCCAGCAGCCACCTGGTTCACTATGGCTACACCTTC	CASSHLVHYGYTF
TRBD1	TRBJ2-3	TRBV20-1	.	TGCAGTGCTAGAGACCCCAGGGGGCGAACAGATACGCAGTATTTT	CSARDPRGRTDTQYF
TRBD1	TRBJ1-6	TRBV5-1	.	TGCGCCAGCCGGGACAGGGTTAATTCACCCCTCCACTTT	CASRDRVNSPLHF
.	TRBJ1-1	TRBV20-1	.	TGCAGTGCCCCCGATCGAGCGGTGAACACTGAAGCTTTCTTT	CSAPDRAVNTEAFF
.	TRBJ2-5	TRBV12-3/TRBV12-4	.	TGTGCCAGCAGTCCGTGGGGTGGTTTGGGCAGAATACAAGAGACCCAGTACTTC	CASSPWGGLGRIQETQYF
.	TRBJ2-1	TRBV7-9	.	TGTGCCAGCAGCACAAGACAGGCTGGGGGGAATGAGCAGTTCTTC	CASSTRQAGGNEQFF
.	TRBJ1-5	TRBV4-1	few	TGCGCCAGCAGCCACGACTGGACAGCGGTTGGGCCCCAGCATTTT	CASSHDWTAVGPQHF
TRBD1	TRBJ2-2	TRBV3-1	.	TGTGCCAGCAGCCAAGATTTTACAGGGGGCACCGGGGAGCTGTTTTTT	CASSQDFTGGTGELFF
.	TRBJ2-5	TRBV14	.	TGTGCCAGCAGCCAAGGATACCAGGTGGGAGAGACCCAGTACTTC	CASSQGYQVGETQYF
.	TRBJ2-5	TRBV5-1	.	TGCGCCAGCAGCTACTCAGACAGGTCAGAGACCCAGTACTTC	CASSYSDRSETQYF
TRBD1	TRBJ1-1	TRBV5-6	.	TGTGCCAGCAGCTGGGGACAGGCTTACTCTGAAGCTTTCTTT	CASSWGQAYSEAFF
.	TRBJ2-1	TRBV5-6	.	TGTGCCAGCAGCGGACGCCTAGCTGGGGATGAGCAGTTCTTC	CASSGRLAGDEQFF
TRBD1	TRBJ2-7	TRBV4-1	.	TGCGCCAGCAGCCAGGCGACAGGGGCAACCTACGAGCAGTACTTC	CASSQATGATYEQYF
.	TRBJ2-3	TRBV5-4	few	TGTGCCAGCAGCTTGGAGATTCGAGCACGGGGGGCGCGCGGATCAGATACGCAGTATTTT	CASSLEIRARGARGSDTQYF
.	TRBJ2-7	TRBV7-9	few	TGTGCCAGCAGCTTAGGTCGGGGGAAGAGATCCTACGAGCAGTACTTC	CASSLGRGKRSYEQYF
.	TRBJ2-6	TRBV5-4	few	TGTGCCAGCAGCTTGGGTGGGGTATCTGGGGCCAACGTCCTGACTTTC	CASSLGGVSGANVLTF
TRBD1	TRBJ2-5	TRBV20-1	.	TGCAGTGCGGGGCCTTACAGGGGGCAAGAGACCCAGTACTTC	CSAGPYRGQETQYF
TRBD2	TRBJ2-1	TRBV19	.	TGTGCCAGTAGTTCCCGACTAGCGGTCTACAATGAGCAGTTCTTC	CASSSRLAVYNEQFF
TRBD2	TRBJ2-1	TRBV24-1	.	TGTGCCACCAGTGACACGAGCGGGAGGGGAGGGGACAATGAGCAGTTCTTC	CATSDTSGRGGDNEQFF
.	TRBJ1-2	TRBV12-3/TRBV12-4	.	TGTGCCAGCAGTTTCGGACTCCATGGCTACACCTTC	CASSFGLHGYTF
.	TRBJ2-5	TRBV29-1	.	TGCAGCGTTGAATTGCCGGGGACGAAGTACCAAGAGACCCAGTACTTC	CSVELPGTKYQETQYF
TRBD1	TRBJ1-1	TRBV4-3	.	TGCGCCAGCAGCCAAGGTGTGACAGGGGGTCGGACTGAAGCTTTCTTT	CASSQGVTGGRTEAFF
.	TRBJ1-1	TRBV12-3/TRBV12-4	few	TGTGCCAGCAGTTTGGCGCGGAACACTGAAGCTTTCTTT	CASSLARNTEAFF
.	TRBJ2-7	TRBV29-1	few	TGCAGCGTTGACGGGGGTGGATACGAGCAGTACTTC	CSVDGGGYEQYF
TRBD1	TRBJ1-6	TRBV7-2	few	TGTGCCAGCAGCCCGGGACAGGGGAACTATAATTCACCCCTCCACTTT	CASSPGQGNYNSPLHF
TRBD1	TRBJ2-4	TRBV19	few	TGTGCCAGTAGTAGCGACAGGGGAAACATTCAGTACTTC	CASSSDRGNIQYF
TRBD1	TRBJ1-5	TRBV20-1	.	TGCAGTGCTAGAAAGACAGGGAGCACTAGCAATCAGCCCCAGCATTTT	CSARKTGSTSNQPQHF
TRBD2	TRBJ2-3	TRBV7-6	.	TGTGCCAGCAGCTTTAGCGGGGAAACAGATACGCAGTATTTT	CASSFSGETDTQYF
.	TRBJ2-1	TRBV2	.	TGTGCCAGCAGTGAAGCTATCGTGGATGAGCAGTTCTTC	CASSEAIVDEQFF
TRBD1	TRBJ1-2	TRBV15	few	TGTGCCACCAGCAGAGGCCTCGGGACAGTCGATGGCTACACCTTC	CATSRGLGTVDGYTF
TRBD1	TRBJ1-4	TRBV12-3/TRBV12-4	few	TGTGCCAGCAGTTTCTCCGGGACAGCATTTACTAATGAAAAACTGTTTTTT	CASSFSGTAFTNEKLFF
.	TRBJ2-1	TRBV3-1	.	TGTGCCAGCAGCTACGACCAGGATGAGCAGTTCTTC	CASSYDQDEQFF
TRBD2	TRBJ2-3	TRBV5-1	.	TGCGCCAGCAGCGGGCTACTAGCGGGCAGCACAGATACGCAGTATTTT	CASSGLLAGSTDTQYF
.	TRBJ2-5	TRBV20-1	.	TGCAGTGCTAGGGAACAAGAGACCCAGTACTTC	CSAREQETQYF
TRBD2	TRBJ2-1	TRBV5-4	.	TGTGCCAGCAGCTTACTAGCGCACAATGAGCAGTTCTTC	CASSLLAHNEQFF
.	TRBJ1-4	TRBV7-8	few	TGTGCCAGCAGCTTTAGCCCAAATGAAAAACTGTTTTTT	CASSFSPNEKLFF
TRBD2	TRBJ2-7	TRBV5-1	few	TGCGCCAGCAGCGGGGGGGGAACCTACGAGCAGTACTTC	CASSGGGTYEQYF
TRBD2	TRBJ2-7	TRBV25-1	.	TGTGCCAGCAGTGACTCCCTACTAGCGGGGGGGCCTTTCTACGAGCAGTACTTC	CASSDSLLAGGPFYEQYF
TRBD1	TRBJ1-5	TRBV7-2	few	TGTGCCAGCAGCTTAGGAGGAGGGGGCCCCAATCAGCCCCAGCATTTT	CASSLGGGGPNQPQHF
.	TRBJ2-7	TRBV6-5	.	TGTGCCAGCAGTTACTCTCCACAGGGCTACTCCTACGAGCAGTACTTC	CASSYSPQGYSYEQYF
.	TRBJ2-7	TRBV3-1	.	TGTGCCAGCAGCCAACGGGACAACTCCTACGAGCAGTACTTC	CASSQRDNSYEQYF
TRBD1	TRBJ2-6	TRBV28	.	TGTGCCAGCAGCCCTATAGGACAGGGGACGGGGGCCAACGTCCTGACTTTC	CASSPIGQGTGANVLTF
.	TRBJ2-3	TRBV7-3	few	TGTGCCAGTACCGGGACTTTCACAGATACGCAGTATTTT	CASTGTFTDTQYF
TRBD2	TRBJ2-7	TRBV6-5	.	TGTGCCAGCAGGGCGGGAGTTCTCGAGCAGTACTTC	CASRAGVLEQYF
.	TRBJ2-3	TRBV25-1	few	TGTGCCAGCAGTGAAATGGCTGCGGATACGCAGTATTTT	CASSEMAADTQYF
.	TRBJ2-5	TRBV6-2/TRBV6-3	.	TGTGCCATCAAAGATGGAGGGCCGGGGACCCAGTACTTC	CAIKDGGPGTQYF
.	TRBJ2-7	TRBV27	.	TGTGCCAGCAGTCCTTTCAGCTCCTACGAGCAGTACTTC	CASSPFSSYEQYF
TRBD1	TRBJ2-1	TRBV20-1	few	TGCAGTGCTGGGGAAGGGGGCAGCTCCTACAATGAGCAGTTCTTC	CSAGEGGSSYNEQFF
.	TRBJ2-7	TRBV9	few	TGTGCCAGCAGCGTACGGGACTCCCGGTCCCGATCCTACGAGCAGTACTTC	CASSVRDSRSRSYEQYF
TRBD1	TRBJ1-2	TRBV20-1	.	TGCAGTGCTAGGGGGGGGGACAGACACTATGGCTACACCTTC	CSARGGDRHYGYTF
.	TRBJ1-4	TRBV11-2	.	TGTGCCAGCAGCCCATCCGGGAGCCAAAGCGAAAAACTGTTTTTT	CASSPSGSQSEKLFF
.	TRBJ1-1	TRBV7-3	.	TGTGCCAGCAGCCTTCAGGCGGGGGACACTGAAGCTTTCTTT	CASSLQAGDTEAFF
.	TRBJ1-2	TRBV6-6	few	TGTGCCAGCAGAGATCTCCGGGACGGGGCTGGCTACACCTTC	CASRDLRDGAGYTF
TRBD2	TRBJ2-3	TRBV6-2/TRBV6-3	.	TGTGCCAGCAGTGACTGGACTAGCGGACCAACAACAGATACGCAGTATTTT	CASSDWTSGPTTDTQYF
.	TRBJ1-2	TRBV12-3/TRBV12-4	.	TGTGCCAGCCTAAGGGGGGAGAGGTATGGCTACACCTTC	CASLRGERYGYTF
.	TRBJ2-1	TRBV9	.	TGTGCCAGCAGCGGAAGCGTAAGTCTTGGTGAGCAGTTCTTC	CASSGSVSLGEQFF
.	TRBJ1-2	TRBV25-1	.	TGTGCCAGCACCACGGGACCTTGGAATGGCTACACCTTC	CASTTGPWNGYTF
.	TRBJ2-3	TRBV4-3	.	TGCGCCAGCAGTACCAGGACGGGGAGCACAGATACGCAGTATTTT	CASSTRTGSTDTQYF